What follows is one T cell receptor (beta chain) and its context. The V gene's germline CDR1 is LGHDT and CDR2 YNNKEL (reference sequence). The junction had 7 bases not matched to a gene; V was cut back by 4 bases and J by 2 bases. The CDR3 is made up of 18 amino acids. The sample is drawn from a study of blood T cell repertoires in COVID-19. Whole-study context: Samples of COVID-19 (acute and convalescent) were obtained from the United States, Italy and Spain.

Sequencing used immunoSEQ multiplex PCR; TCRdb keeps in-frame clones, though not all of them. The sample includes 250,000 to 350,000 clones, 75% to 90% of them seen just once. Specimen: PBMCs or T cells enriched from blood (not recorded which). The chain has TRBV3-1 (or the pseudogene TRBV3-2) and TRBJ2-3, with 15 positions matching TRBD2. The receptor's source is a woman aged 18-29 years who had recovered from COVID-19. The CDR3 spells CASSPGTSGGLTTDTQYF. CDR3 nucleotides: TGTGCCAGCAGCCCCGGGACTAGCGGGGGGCTGACCACAGATACGCAGTATTTT.